This record covers a single T cell receptor (beta chain). Its antigen is still unknown. No much larger clonotype is one base removed from it; base qualities were not supplied. The data were obtained in a study of blood T cells in healthy people across ages (dated by TCRdb to between 2014 and 2017). Turning to the overall study: Template switching captured roughly one uniquely barcoded TCR beta cDNA molecule per two T cells in model experiments. The study measured age-related changes in TCR beta repertoire diversity using deep sequencing normalized with unique cDNA molecular identifiers. Four age groups were formed from the donors: young (average approximately 15 years), middle-aged (approximately 40), aged (roughly 59) and long-lived (less than 85). To avoid experimental bias, donors of different ages were randomly spread across the sequencing lanes. Using the same blood draw, the study looked at two additional independent replicas of 1 million unique cDNA reads for two donors, one aged 18 to 30 and the other aged 80 or older. What the study reported, not specific to this receptor: The CMV infection status of donors was not known, potentially confounding age-related changes in expanded clonotypes. There was a strong correlation between observed TCR beta diversity and the percentage of naive T cells measured by flow cytometry. Compared with the aged group, the long-lived group had more naive CD4+ T cells, fewer expanded clones and increased TCR diversity, a pattern suggesting age selection. Observed TCR beta diversity per million T cells fell roughly linearly with age, and a significant reduction was already apparent by age approximately 41. Bulk unsorted PBMC profiling prevented conclusive comparison of naive and antigen-experienced compartments. Estimates of total diversity based on one million sequenced T cells were regarded as lower bounds and as underestimates.

Donors were 39 systemically healthy Caucasian individuals from Russia aged roughly 6 to 100 years. Each donor gave 8 to 10 milliliters of peripheral blood, collected into EDTA-treated Vacutainer tubes. Ficoll-Paque density-gradient centrifugation was used to isolate PBMCs, with at least 7 million per sample. Trizol reagent was used to extract total RNA from the PBMCs, yielding at least 5.5 micrograms per sample. For every donor, flow cytometry on a PBMC aliquot measured the percentage of naive CD45RAhigh/CD27high T cells. The library was made by 5' RACE. The sample was run on an Illumina HiSeq 2500. A second roughly 6 to 12 cycle PCR used a sample-barcoded 5' primer and a J-beta primer mix. A template-switch 5' adaptor carrying 12 random nucleotides introduced a unique molecular identifier onto each TCR beta cDNA molecule. Each sample yielded at least 3 million CDR3-containing paired-end reads. First-strand cDNA was synthesized from all RNA with the Mint cDNA synthesis kit, primed by a TRBC-specific oligonucleotide. Following uracil-DNA glycosylase treatment, all cDNA underwent a first 18-cycle PCR with the universal primers M1SS and BC2_uni_R. Turning to the authors' computational methods: Normalization of each sample was performed by random selection of 1 million high-quality reads, each carrying a distinct molecular identifier. Instead of being binned into consensus sequences, reads with shared molecular identifiers were discarded. MiTCR, set to a Q25 quality threshold and the strictest error-elimination algorithm, was used for CDR3 identification, clonotype clustering and error correction. A nonparametric unseen species model using Euler transformation provided a lower-bound estimate of total TCR beta diversity. In-frame beta chains were kept once TCRdb had trimmed the public reads at Q25 with fastp and called clones with MiXCR. Each CDR3 protein gets just one entry, which takes the most common genes and DNA from the rows behind it. TCRdb, rather than the study authors, made the V and J calls. Recorded for this sample are 1.5 million to 2 million distinct CDR3 sequences; around 35% of them occurred a single time. The top ten hold 11% of the sample.

The clonotype was recovered from a woman in her 30s in good health. The sequenced material came from blood.

The bases are TGTGCCAGCAGCCATGGACAGGGGGGACGAAAGGAAGCTTTCTTT. Its coded protein is CASSHGQGGRKEAFF. The chain is assembled from TRBV28 and TRBJ1-1, with TRBD1 identical over 10 junction bases. Based on the germline V gene, the CDR1 and CDR2 sequences are MDHEN and SYDVKM. Its CDR3 holds 15 amino acids, cysteine through phenylalanine. Only the CDR3 DNA stays, 45 bases, in frame from base 1. For this chain, trimming is 6 bases at the V end and 8 bases at the J end, and the number of junction bases without a gene match is 12.